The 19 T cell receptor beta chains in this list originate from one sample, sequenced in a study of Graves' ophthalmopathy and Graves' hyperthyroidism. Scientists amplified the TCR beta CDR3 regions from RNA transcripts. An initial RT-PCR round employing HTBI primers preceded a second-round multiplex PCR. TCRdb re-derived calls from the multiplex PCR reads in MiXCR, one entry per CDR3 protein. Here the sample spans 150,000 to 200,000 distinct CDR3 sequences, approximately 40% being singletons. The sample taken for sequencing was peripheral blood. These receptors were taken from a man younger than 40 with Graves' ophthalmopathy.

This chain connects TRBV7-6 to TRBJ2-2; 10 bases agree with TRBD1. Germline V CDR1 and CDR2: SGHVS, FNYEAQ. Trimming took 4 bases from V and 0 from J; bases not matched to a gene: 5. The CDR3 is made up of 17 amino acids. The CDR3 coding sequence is TGTGCCAGCAGCTCCCTAGGACAGGGGGCGAACACCGGGGAGCTGTTTTTT. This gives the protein CASSSLGQGANTGELFF.

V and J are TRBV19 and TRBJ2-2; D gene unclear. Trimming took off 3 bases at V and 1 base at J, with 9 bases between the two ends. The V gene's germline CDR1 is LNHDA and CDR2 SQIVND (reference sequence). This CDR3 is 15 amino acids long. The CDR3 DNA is TGTGCCAGTAGTATTGGGCAGCTGAACACCGGGGAGCTGTTTTTT. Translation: CASSIGQLNTGELFF.

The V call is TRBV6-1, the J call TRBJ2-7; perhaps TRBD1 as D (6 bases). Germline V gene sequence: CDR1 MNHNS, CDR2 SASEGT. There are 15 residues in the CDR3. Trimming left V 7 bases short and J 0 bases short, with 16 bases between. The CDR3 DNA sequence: TGTGCCAGCACCCCTCCAGGGACAAGCTCCTACGAGCAGTACTTC. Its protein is CASTPPGTSSYEQYF.

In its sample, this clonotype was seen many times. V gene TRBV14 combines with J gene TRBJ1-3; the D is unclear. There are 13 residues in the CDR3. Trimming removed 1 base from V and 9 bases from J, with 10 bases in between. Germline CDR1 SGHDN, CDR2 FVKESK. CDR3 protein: CASSQALSGTIYF. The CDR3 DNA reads TGTGCCAGCAGCCAAGCCTTAAGCGGCACCATATATTTT.

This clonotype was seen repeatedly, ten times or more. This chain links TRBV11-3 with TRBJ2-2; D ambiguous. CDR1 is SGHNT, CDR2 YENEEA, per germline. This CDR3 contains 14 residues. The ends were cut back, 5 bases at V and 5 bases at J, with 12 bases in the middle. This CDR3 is CASSQWSDTGELFF. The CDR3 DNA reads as TGTGCCAGCAGCCAATGGTCCGATACCGGGGAGCTGTTTTTT.

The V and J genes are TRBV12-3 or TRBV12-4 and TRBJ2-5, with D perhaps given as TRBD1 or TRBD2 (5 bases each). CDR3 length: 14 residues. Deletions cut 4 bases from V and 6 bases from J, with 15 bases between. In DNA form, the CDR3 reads TGTGCCAGCAGTTCGGACCCCGAGGGGAAGACCCAGTACTTC. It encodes CASSSDPEGKTQYF.

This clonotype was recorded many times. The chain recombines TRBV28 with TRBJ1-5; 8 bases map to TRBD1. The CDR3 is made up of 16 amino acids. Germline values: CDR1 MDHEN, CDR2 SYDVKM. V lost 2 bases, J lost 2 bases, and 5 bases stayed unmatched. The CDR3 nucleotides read TGTGCCAGCAGTTTAGACAGGGGCGGTGGCAATCAGCCCCAGCATTTT. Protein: CASSLDRGGGNQPQHF.

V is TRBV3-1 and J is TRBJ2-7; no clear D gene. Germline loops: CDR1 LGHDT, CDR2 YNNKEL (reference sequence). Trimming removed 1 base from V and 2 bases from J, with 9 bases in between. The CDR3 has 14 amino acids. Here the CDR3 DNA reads TGTGCCAGCAGCCAAGGGATATATCCCTACGAGCAGTACTTC. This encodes CASSQGIYPYEQYF.

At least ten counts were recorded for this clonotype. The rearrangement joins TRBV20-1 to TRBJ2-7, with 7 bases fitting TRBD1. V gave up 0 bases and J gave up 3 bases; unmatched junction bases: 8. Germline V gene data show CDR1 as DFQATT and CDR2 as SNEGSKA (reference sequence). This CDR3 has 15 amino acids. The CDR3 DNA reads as TGCAGTGCTAGAGAGGGGACAGCGCGACTCTACGAGCAGTACTTC. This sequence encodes CSAREGTARLYEQYF.

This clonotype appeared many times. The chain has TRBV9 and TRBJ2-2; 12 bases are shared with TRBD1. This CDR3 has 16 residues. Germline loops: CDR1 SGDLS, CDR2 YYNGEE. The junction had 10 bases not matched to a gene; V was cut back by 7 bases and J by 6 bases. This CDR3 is CASGGTGGARAGELFF. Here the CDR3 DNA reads TGTGCCAGCGGCGGGACAGGGGGCGCTCGGGCCGGGGAGCTGTTTTTT.

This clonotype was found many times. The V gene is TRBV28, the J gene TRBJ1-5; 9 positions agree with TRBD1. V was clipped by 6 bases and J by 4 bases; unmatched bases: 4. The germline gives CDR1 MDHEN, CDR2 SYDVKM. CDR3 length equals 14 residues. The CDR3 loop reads CASSPGQGNQPQHF. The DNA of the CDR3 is TGTGCCAGCAGCCCCGGACAGGGGAATCAGCCCCAGCATTTT. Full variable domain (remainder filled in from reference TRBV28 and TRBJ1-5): DVKVTQSSRYLVKRTGEKVFLECVQDMDHENMFWYRQDPGLGLRLIYFSYDVKMKEKGDIPEGYSVSREKKERFSLILESASTNQTSMYLCASSPGQGNQPQHFGDGTRLSIL.

The CDR3: CASSPGGGSPLHF. CDR3 DNA: TGTGCCAGCTCACCCGGAGGGGGTTCACCCCTCCACTTT. The J gene is TRBJ1-6, the V gene TRBV18, with a tentative D call TRBD1 (6 bases). Trimming took 3 bases from V and 9 from J, leaving 9 bases between them. Germline CDR1 and CDR2: KGHSH and LQKENI. The CDR3 is 13 residues long.

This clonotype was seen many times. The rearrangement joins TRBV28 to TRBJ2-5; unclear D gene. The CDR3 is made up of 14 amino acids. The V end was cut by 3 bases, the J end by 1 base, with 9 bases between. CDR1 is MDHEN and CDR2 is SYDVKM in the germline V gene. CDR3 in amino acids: CASSFGTTQETQYF. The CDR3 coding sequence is TGTGCCAGCAGTTTTGGTACCACCCAAGAGACCCAGTACTTC.

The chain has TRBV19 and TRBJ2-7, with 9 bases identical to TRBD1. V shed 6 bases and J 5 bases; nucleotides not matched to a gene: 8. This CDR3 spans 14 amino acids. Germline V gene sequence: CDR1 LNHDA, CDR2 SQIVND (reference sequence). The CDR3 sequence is CASRKQGARDEQYF. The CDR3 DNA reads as TGTGCCAGTAGGAAACAGGGGGCTCGGGACGAGCAGTACTTC.

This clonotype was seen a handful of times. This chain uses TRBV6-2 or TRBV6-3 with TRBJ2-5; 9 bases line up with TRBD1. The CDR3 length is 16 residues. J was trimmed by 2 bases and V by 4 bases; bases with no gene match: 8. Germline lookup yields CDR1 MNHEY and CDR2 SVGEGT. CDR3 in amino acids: CASSSTGTGTQETQYF. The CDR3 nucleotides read TGTGCCAGCAGTTCCACCGGGACAGGGACTCAAGAGACCCAGTACTTC.

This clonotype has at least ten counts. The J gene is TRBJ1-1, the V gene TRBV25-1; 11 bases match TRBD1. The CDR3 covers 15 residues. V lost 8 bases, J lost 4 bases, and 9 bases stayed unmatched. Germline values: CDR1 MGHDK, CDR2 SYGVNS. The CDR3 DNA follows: TGTGCCAGCGGGGGGACAGGGGGTACGGGCACTGAAGCTTTCTTT. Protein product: CASGGTGGTGTEAFF.

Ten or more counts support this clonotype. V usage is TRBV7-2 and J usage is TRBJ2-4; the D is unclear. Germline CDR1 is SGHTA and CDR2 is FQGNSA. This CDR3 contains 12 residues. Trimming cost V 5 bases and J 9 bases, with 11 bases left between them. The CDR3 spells CASSQVPSIQYF. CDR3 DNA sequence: TGTGCCAGCAGCCAAGTTCCTAGCATTCAGTACTTC.

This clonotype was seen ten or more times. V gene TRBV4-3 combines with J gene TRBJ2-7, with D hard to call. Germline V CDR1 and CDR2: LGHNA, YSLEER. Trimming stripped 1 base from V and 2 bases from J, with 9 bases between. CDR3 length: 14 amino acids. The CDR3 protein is CASSQGTGPYEQYF. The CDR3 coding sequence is TGCGCCAGCAGCCAAGGGACCGGTCCCTACGAGCAGTACTTC.

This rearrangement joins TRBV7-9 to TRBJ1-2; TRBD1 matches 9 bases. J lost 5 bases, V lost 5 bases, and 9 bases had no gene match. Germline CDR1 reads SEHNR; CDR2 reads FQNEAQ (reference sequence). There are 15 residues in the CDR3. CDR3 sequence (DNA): TGTGCCAGCAGCCCCGGACAGGGGCATCATTATGGCTACACCTTC. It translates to CASSPGQGHHYGYTF.